This passage covers 16 T cell receptor beta chains from one sample sequenced in a study of PD-1 blockade in classical Hodgkin lymphoma. Data came from immunoSEQ multiplex PCR; TCRdb stores just in-frame clones and leaves some out. The table has about 46,000 clones, 73% seen once. Every patient was affected by relapse after autologous stem cell transplantation, while exposure to brentuximab vedotin was not uniform. Source: peripheral blood mononuclear cells (PBMCs), taken at baseline. These TCRs come from a human donor with classical Hodgkin lymphoma.

The chain links TRBV19 to TRBJ2-7; TRBD2 matches 8 bases. This CDR3 is 16 amino acids long. CDR1 is LNHDA, CDR2 SQIVND, per germline (reference sequence). The junction had 7 bases not matched to a gene; V was cut back by 1 base and J by 2 bases. The CDR3 DNA sequence: TGTGCCAGTAGTATAGGCGGGCTAGCGGGTACCTACGAGCAGTACTTC. Its translation: CASSIGGLAGTYEQYF.

The rearrangement links TRBV6-1 to TRBJ1-1; no firm D call. The V end lost 5 bases, the J end lost 1 base, and 14 bases lay between the germline ends. Germline lookup yields CDR1 MNHNS and CDR2 SASEGT. The CDR3 is 15 residues long. For the CDR3, the DNA is TGTGCCAGCAGTTTTCCCTGGGTCTGGAACACTGAAGCTTTCTTT. It encodes CASSFPWVWNTEAFF.

The chain uses TRBV28 and TRBJ1-2, with 8 nucleotides matching TRBD1. The V and J ends lost 2 bases and 3 bases, in that order; junction bases with no gene match: 5. The germline gives CDR1 MDHEN, CDR2 SYDVKM. The CDR3 contains 15 residues. The CDR3 region is CASSLGQGRHYGYTF. The CDR3 bases are TGTGCCAGCAGTTTAGGACAGGGACGCCACTATGGCTACACCTTC.

The count of this clone is one. The chain joins TRBV2 to TRBJ2-7, with TRBD2 matching 15 bases. The CDR3 sequence is 14 residues long. Trimming took 6 bases from V and 6 from J; bases not matched to a gene: 3. Germline CDR1 is SNHLY and CDR2 is FYNNEI. The CDR3, as DNA: TGTGCCAGCAGCCGGACTAGCGGGAGGGGCGAGCAGTACTTC. Its translation is CASSRTSGRGEQYF.

The genes are TRBV19 and TRBJ2-3, with D possibly TRBD1 on 6 matching bases. This CDR3 spans 14 amino acids. Germline V CDR1 and CDR2: LNHDA, SQIVND (reference sequence). V gave up 7 bases and J gave up 2 bases, with 13 bases separating them. CDR3 sequence (DNA): TGTGCCAGTATGGACAGAACCTTCACAGATACGCAGTATTTT. Encoded protein: CASMDRTFTDTQYF.

The gene calls are TRBV5-1 and TRBJ1-1; TRBD1 matches 9 bases. V trimming: 4 bases; J trimming: 1 base; junction bases outside the gene matches: 2. CDR1 and CDR2 (germline): SGHRS, YFSETQ. The CDR3 is made up of 14 amino acids. The CDR3 loop reads CASSPDRGNTEAFF. Written as DNA, the CDR3 is TGCGCCAGCAGCCCGGACAGGGGGAACACTGAAGCTTTCTTT.

The gene calls are TRBV9 and TRBJ1-6; D is uncertain. Trimming left V 6 bases short and J 6 bases short, with 10 bases between. The V gene's germline CDR1 is SGDLS and CDR2 YYNGEE. This CDR3 is 13 amino acids long. CDR3 in DNA: TGTGCCAGCACCGACGGACCTAATTCACCCCTCCACTTT. This translates into CASTDGPNSPLHF.

V gene TRBV18 combines with J gene TRBJ2-3; D is unclear. Trimming left V 4 bases short and J 5 bases short, with 4 bases between. This CDR3 spans 11 amino acids. The germline V gene encodes CDR1 KGHSH and CDR2 LQKENI. The CDR3 sequence: CASSRVDTQYF. In DNA form, the CDR3 reads TGTGCCAGCTCACGAGTAGATACGCAGTATTTT.

The V gene is TRBV5-6, the J gene TRBJ1-1, with D possibly matching TRBD1 (5 bases). V was pared by 0 bases and J by 3 bases, with 9 bases between. The CDR3 spans 14 residues. Germline CDR1 reads SGHDT; CDR2 reads YYEEEE. CDR3 protein: CASSLDVGDTEAFF. CDR3 nucleotides: TGTGCCAGCAGCTTGGATGTGGGGGACACTGAAGCTTTCTTT.

A note on this clone: The junction departs from the called germline gene at one end, perhaps through a read error. DNA for the CDR3: TGTGCCAGCAGCACACAGGCCGGGACTAGCTCCCACGAGCAGTACTTC. It translates to CASSTQAGTSSHEQYF. The genes are TRBV9 and TRBJ2-7; 9 bases match TRBD2. CDR3 length equals 16 residues. Looked up from germline, CDR1 is SGDLS and CDR2 is YYNGEE.

This clone was seen only a few times. The chain employs TRBV6-5 and TRBJ2-1; 7 nucleotides align to TRBD1. CDR1 is MNHEY and CDR2 is SVGAGI in the germline V gene. This CDR3 spans 14 amino acids. After removal of 6 bases from V and 5 bases from J, the junction contained 7 bases not matched to a gene. CDR3 region: CASSEIDRDNEQFF. CDR3 bases: TGTGCCAGCAGCGAAATTGACAGGGACAATGAGCAGTTCTTC.

This chain links TRBV5-1 with TRBJ1-1; maybe TRBD1 (5 bases). CDR1 and CDR2 (germline): SGHRS, YFSETQ. Trimming left V 4 bases short and J 0 bases short, with 10 bases between. The CDR3 extends over 14 amino acids. CDR3 sequence reads: CASSRGGVNTEAFF. The CDR3 bases are TGCGCCAGCAGCCGCGGGGGAGTGAACACTGAAGCTTTCTTT.

The chain combines TRBV29-1 with TRBJ2-7, with 7 bases lining up with TRBD1. The germline V gene has CDR1 SQVTM and CDR2 ANQGSEA. The ends lost 6 bases at V and 2 bases at J; junction bases unmatched: 10. The CDR3 totals 14 residues. CDR3 DNA: TGCAGCGTGGCTACAGGGGCCCTCCCCTACGAGCAGTACTTC. It yields the protein CSVATGALPYEQYF.

The chain recombines TRBV6-1 with TRBJ2-7; 9 bases line up with TRBD2. The CDR3 has 15 amino acids. Looked up from germline, CDR1 is MNHNS and CDR2 is SASEGT. V shed 1 base, J shed 4 bases, and the junction held 5 bases outside the gene matches. The CDR3 loop is CASSEVSGRWYEQYF. For the CDR3, the DNA is TGTGCCAGCAGTGAAGTTAGCGGGAGATGGTACGAGCAGTACTTC.

The chain recombines TRBV28 with TRBJ1-1; D is unresolved. Germline CDR1 MDHEN, CDR2 SYDVKM. CDR3 length equals 15 residues. V lost 4 bases and J lost 0, with 12 bases in between. CDR3 region: CASSSPAALNTEAFF. For the CDR3, the DNA is TGTGCCAGCAGTTCCCCGGCGGCCCTGAACACTGAAGCTTTCTTT.

CDR3 residues: CAWRQGVYNSPLHF. Written as DNA, the CDR3 is TGTGCCTGGAGGCAGGGGGTATATAATTCACCCCTCCACTTT. J is TRBJ1-6 and V is TRBV30, with 7 bases identical to TRBD1. V lost 3 bases to trimming and J lost 4 bases; unmatched junction nucleotides: 3. This CDR3 has 14 amino acids. CDR1 GTSNPN and CDR2 SVGIG come from the germline V gene (reference sequence).